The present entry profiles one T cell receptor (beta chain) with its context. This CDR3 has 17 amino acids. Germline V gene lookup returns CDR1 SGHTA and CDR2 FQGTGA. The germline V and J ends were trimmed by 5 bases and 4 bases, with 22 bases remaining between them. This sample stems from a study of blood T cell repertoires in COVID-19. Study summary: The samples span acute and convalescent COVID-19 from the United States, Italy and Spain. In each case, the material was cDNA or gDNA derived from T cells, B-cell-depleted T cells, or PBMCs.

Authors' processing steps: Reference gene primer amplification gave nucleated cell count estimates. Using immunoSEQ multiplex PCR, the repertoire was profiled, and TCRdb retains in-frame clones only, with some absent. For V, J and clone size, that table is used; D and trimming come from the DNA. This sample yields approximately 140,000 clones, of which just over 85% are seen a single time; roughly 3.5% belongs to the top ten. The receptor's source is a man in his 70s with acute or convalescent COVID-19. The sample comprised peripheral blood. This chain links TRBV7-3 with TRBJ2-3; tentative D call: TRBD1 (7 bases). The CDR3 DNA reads TGTGCCAGCAGCCCCACCGGAGCAGGGGGACTGGCAGATACGCAGTATTTT. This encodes CASSPTGAGGLADTQYF.